This T cell receptor beta chain was identified in a study of control samples from healthy donors and cancer patients. Profiling relied on immunoSEQ multiplex PCR, and the TCRdb table lists in-frame clones only, not all of them. The sample has approximately 66,000 clones; around 91% are singletons. The specimen was PBMCs. The clonotype originates from a man in his sixties with colorectal cancer.

This chain's CDR3 is CASSQRQGSQEKLFF. Here the CDR3 DNA reads TGTGCCAGCAGCCAAAGACAGGGTAGCCAAGAAAAACTGTTTTTT. V and J are TRBV4-2 and TRBJ1-4; 7 nucleotides align to TRBD1. CDR1 and CDR2 from the germline V gene are LGHNA and YNFKEQ. This CDR3 has 15 amino acids. Trimming cost V 2 bases and J 8 bases; bases outside gene matches: 8.